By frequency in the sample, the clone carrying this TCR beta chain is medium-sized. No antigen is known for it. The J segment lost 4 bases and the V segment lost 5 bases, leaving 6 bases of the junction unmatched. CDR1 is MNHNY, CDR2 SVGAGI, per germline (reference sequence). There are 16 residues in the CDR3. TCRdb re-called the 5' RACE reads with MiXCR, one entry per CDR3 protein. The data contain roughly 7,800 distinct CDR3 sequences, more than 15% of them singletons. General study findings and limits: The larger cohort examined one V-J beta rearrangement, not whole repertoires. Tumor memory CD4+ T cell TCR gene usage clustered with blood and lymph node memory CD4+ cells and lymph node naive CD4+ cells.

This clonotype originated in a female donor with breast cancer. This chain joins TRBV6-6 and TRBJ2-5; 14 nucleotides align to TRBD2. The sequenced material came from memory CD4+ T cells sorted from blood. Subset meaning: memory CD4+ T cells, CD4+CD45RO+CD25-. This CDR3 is CASSRTSGRRGETQYF. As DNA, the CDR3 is TGTGCCAGCAGTAGGACTAGCGGGAGGAGGGGAGAGACCCAGTACTTC.